This TCR beta chain was sequenced in a study of T cells in Graves' hyperthyroidism and ophthalmopathy. Overall study context: Peripheral blood collection took place at initial diagnosis, before any treatment. General study findings and limits: Most thyroid clonotypes with frequency above 0.001 were detected in blood. From stable hyperthyroidism, ophthalmopathy was separated by a 13 V-J model.

Note on this clonotype: Its antigen is undetermined.

TCR beta CDR3 sequences were amplified from RNA transcripts. A set of HTBI primers served as the primers for a first-round RT-PCR of the TCR CDR3. In TCRdb, the multiplex PCR reads were re-called with MiXCR into one record per CDR3 protein. The sample contains hundreds of thousands of distinct CDR3 sequences, roughly 19% of which appear only once. The CDR3 is 14 residues long. Trimming shortened V by 5 bases and J by 1 base, and 12 bases separated the two germline ends. Germline-derived CDR1 and CDR2 are SGHRS and YFSETQ. This clonotype originated in a man aged 45-60 years with Graves' ophthalmopathy. Sample: blood. The chain couples TRBV5-1 to TRBJ2-5; TRBD1 or TRBD2 may be the D gene (5 bases each). CDR3: CASSMEDTQETQYF. The CDR3 region has the DNA TGCGCCAGCAGTATGGAGGACACCCAAGAGACCCAGTACTTC.